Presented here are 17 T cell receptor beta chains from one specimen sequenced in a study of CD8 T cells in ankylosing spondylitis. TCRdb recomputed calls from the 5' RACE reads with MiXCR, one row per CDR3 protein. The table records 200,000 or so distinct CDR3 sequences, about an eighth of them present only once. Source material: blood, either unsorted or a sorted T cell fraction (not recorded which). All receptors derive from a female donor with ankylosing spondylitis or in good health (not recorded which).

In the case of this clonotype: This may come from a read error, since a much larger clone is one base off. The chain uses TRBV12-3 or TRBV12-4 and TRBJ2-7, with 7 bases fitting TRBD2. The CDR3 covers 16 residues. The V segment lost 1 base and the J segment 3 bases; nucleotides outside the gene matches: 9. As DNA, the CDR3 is TGTGCCAGCAGTTTAGATTCGGGGGGACCAGTCTACGAGCAGTACTTC. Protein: CASSLDSGGPVYEQYF.

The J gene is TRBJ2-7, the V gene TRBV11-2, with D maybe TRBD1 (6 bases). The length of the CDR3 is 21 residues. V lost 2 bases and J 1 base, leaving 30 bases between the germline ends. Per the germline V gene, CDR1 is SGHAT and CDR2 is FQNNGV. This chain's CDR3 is CASSLNLPVGLLTGPSYEQYF. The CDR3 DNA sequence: TGTGCCAGCAGCTTAAATCTGCCTGTCGGGTTGTTGACAGGACCTTCCTACGAGCAGTACTTC. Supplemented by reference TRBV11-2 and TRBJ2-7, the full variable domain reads EAGVAQSPRYKIIEKRQSVAFWCNPISGHATLYWYQQILGQGPKLLIQFQNNGVVDDSQLPKDRFSAERLKGVDSTLKIQPAKLEDSAVYLCASSLNLPVGLLTGPSYEQYFGPGTRLTVT.

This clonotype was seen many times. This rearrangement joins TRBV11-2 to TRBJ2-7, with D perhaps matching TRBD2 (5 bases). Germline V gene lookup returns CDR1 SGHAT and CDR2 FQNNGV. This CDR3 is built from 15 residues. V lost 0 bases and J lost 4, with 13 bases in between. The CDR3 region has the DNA TGTGCCAGCAGCTTAGATCAAGGAGGCAGGTACGAGCAGTACTTC. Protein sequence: CASSLDQGGRYEQYF.

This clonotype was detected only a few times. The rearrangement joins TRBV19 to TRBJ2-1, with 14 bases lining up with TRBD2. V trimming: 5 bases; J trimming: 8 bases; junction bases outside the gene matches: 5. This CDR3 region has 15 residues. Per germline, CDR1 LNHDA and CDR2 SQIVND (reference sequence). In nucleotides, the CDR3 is TGTGCCAGTAGTTCCGGGACTAGCGGGAGACATGAGCAGTTCTTC. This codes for CASSSGTSGRHEQFF.

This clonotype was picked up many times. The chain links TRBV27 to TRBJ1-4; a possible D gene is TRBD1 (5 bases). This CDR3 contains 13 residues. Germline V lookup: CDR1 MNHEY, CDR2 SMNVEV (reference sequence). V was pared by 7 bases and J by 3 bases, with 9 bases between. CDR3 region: CASTRGSNEKLFF. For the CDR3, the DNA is TGTGCCAGCACCCGGGGGTCTAATGAAAAACTGTTTTTT.

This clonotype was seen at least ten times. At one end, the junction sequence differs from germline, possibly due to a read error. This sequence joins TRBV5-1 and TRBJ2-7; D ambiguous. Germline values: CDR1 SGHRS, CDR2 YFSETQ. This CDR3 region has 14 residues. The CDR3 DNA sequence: TGTGCCAGCAGCTTGTCAGGAAGCTCCTACGAGCAGTACTTC. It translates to CASSLSGSSYEQYF.

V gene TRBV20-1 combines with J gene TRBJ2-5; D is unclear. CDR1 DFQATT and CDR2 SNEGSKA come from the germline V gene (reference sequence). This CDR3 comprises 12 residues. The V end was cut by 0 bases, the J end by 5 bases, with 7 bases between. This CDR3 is CSARDQVETQYF. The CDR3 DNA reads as TGCAGTGCTAGAGATCAAGTGGAGACCCAGTACTTC.

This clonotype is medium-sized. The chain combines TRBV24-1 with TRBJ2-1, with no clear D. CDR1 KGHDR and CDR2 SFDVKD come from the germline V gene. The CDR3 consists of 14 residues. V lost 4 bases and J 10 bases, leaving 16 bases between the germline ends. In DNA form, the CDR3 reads TGTGCCACCAGTGAGCGGCTCCCGATTGCCGAGCAGTTCTTC. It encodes CATSERLPIAEQFF.

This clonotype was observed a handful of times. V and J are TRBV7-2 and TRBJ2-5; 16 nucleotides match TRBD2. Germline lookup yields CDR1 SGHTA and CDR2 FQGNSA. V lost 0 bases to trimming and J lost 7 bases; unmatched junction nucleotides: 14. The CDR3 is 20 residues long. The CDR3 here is CASSLAPGTSGGGFGRTQYF. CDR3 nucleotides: TGTGCCAGCAGCTTAGCTCCCGGGACTAGCGGGGGGGGGTTCGGTAGGACCCAGTACTTC.

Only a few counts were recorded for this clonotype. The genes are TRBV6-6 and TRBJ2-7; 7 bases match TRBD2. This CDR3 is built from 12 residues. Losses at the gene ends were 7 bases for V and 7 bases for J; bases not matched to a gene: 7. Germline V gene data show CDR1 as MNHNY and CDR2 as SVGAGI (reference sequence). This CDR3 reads CASNLLGGEQYF. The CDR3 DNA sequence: TGTGCCAGCAACTTGTTGGGAGGGGAGCAGTACTTC.

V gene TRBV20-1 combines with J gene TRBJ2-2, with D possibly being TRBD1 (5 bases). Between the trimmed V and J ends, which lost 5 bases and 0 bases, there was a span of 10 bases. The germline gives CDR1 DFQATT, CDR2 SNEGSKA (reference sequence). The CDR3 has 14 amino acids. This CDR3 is CSAPTAANTGELFF. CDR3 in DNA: TGCAGTGCTCCGACAGCCGCGAACACCGGGGAGCTGTTTTTT.

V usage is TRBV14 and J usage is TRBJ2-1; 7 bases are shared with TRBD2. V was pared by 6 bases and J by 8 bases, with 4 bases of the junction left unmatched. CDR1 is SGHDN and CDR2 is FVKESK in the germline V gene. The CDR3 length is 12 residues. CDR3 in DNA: TGTGCCAGCAGTTGGGACTATGATGAGCAGTTCTTC. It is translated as CASSWDYDEQFF. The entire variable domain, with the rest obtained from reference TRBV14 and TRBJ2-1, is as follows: EAGVTQFPSHSVIEKGQTVTLRCDPISGHDNLYWYRRVMGKEIKFLLHFVKESKQDESGMPNNRFLAERTGGTYSTLKVQPAELEDSGVYFCASSWDYDEQFFGPGTRLTVL.

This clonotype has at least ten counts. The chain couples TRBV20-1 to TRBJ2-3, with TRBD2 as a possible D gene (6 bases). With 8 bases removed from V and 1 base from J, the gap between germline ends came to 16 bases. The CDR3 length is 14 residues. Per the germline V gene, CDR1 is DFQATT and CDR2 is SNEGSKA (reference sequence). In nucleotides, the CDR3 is TGCAGTTACCTAGCGAGTCGCGGCACAGATACGCAGTATTTT. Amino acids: CSYLASRGTDTQYF.

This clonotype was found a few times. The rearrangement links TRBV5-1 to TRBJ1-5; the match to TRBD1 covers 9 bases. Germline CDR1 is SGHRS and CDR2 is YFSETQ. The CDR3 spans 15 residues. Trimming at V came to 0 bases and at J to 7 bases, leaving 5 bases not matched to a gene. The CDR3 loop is CASSLGDREGQPQHF. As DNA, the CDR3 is TGCGCCAGCAGCTTGGGGGACAGGGAGGGACAGCCCCAGCATTTT.

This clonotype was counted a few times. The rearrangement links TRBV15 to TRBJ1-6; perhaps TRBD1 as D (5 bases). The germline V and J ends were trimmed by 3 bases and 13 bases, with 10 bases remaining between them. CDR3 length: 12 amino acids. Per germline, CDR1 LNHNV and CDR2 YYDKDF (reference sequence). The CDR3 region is CATSRAEGPLHF. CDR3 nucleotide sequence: TGTGCCACCAGCAGGGCCGAGGGGCCCCTCCACTTT.

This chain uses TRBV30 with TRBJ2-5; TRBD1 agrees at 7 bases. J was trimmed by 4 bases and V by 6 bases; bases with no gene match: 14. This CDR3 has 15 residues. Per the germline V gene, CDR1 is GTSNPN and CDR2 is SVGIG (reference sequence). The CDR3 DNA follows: TGTGCCTGTAAGGAGCAGGGGGATACCCGAGAGACCCAGTACTTC. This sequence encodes CACKEQGDTRETQYF.

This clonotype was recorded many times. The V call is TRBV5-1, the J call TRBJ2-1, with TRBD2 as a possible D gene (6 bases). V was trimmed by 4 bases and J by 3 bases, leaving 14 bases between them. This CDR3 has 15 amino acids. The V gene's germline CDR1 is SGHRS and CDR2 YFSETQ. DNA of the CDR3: TGCGCCAGCAGCACTTCCGGGACTGGCTACAATGAGCAGTTCTTC. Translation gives CASSTSGTGYNEQFF. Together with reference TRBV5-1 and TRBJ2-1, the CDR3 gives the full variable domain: KAGVTQTPRYLIKTRGQQVTLSCSPISGHRSVSWYQQTPGQGLQFLFEYFSETQRNKGNFPGRFSGRQFSNSRSEMNVSTLELGDSALYLCASSTSGTGYNEQFFGPGTRLTVL.